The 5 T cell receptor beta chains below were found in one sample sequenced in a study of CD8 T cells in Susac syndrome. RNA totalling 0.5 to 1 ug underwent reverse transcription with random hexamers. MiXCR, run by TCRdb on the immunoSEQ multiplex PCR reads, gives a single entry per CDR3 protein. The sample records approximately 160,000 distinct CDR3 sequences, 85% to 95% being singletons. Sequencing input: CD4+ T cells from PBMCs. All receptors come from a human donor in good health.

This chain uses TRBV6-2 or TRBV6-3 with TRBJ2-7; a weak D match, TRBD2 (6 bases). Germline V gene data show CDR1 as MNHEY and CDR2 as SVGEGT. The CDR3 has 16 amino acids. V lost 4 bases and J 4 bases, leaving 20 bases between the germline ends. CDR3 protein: CASSSMRLVGWYEQYF. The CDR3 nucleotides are TGTGCCAGCAGTTCAATGCGACTAGTAGGTTGGTACGAGCAGTACTTC.

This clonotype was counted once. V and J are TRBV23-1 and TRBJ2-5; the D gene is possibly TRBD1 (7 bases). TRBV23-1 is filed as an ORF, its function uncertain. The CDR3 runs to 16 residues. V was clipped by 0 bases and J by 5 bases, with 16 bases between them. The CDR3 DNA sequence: TGCGCCAGCAGTCAATCATACAGGGGAGGTGGGGAGACCCAGTACTTC. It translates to CASSQSYRGGGETQYF.

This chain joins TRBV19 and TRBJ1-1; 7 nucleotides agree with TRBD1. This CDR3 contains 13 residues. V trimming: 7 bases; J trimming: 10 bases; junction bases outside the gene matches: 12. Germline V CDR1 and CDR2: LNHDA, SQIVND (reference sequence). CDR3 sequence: CASTNRDSRGAFF. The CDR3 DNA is TGTGCCAGTACCAACCGGGACAGTCGGGGAGCTTTCTTT. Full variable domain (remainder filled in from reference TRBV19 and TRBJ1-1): DGGITQSPKYLFRKEGQNVTLSCEQNLNHDAMYWYRQDPGQGLRLIYYSQIVNDFQKGDIAEGYSVSREKKESFPLTVTSAQKNPTAFYLCASTNRDSRGAFFGQGTRLTVV.

CDR3 protein: CASSSTGADYGYTF. In DNA, the CDR3 is TGCGCCAGCAGCTCGACAGGGGCGGACTATGGCTACACCTTC. The gene calls are TRBV5-1 and TRBJ1-2; TRBD1 agrees at 8 bases. This CDR3 is built from 14 residues. V lost 3 bases, J lost 3 bases, and 4 bases stayed unmatched. Germline V gene sequence: CDR1 SGHRS, CDR2 YFSETQ.

CDR3 DNA sequence: TGTGCCAGTTCTAGCTCCTACGAGCAGTACTTC. Its translation is CASSSSYEQYF. V is TRBV13 and J is TRBJ2-7; D is undetermined. Germline V gene data show CDR1 as PRHDT and CDR2 as FYEKMQ (reference sequence). The CDR3 length is 11 residues. V was trimmed by 9 bases and J by 0 bases, leaving 6 bases between them.